These T cell receptor beta chains were read from a single sample in a study of control samples from healthy donors and cancer patients. Only in-frame clones appear in the TCRdb table, and some are missing; sequencing was by immunoSEQ multiplex PCR. The sample shows 160,000 or so clones, 93% of them seen only once. The specimen sequenced was blood. The source of these receptors is a man in his fifties or sixties in good health. The CDR3 runs from the conserved cysteine through the conserved F or W.

CDR3aa: CASSNPRGSLYEQYF; v_gene: TRBV6-2/TRBV6-3
CDR3aa: CATSDSGKNTGELFF; v_gene: TRBV24-1
CDR3aa: CASSPGTASYEQYF; v_gene: TRBV5-1
CDR3aa: CATSSPYSGELFF; v_gene: TRBV15
CDR3aa: CASRSRDGGKKLFF; v_gene: TRBV6-5
CDR3aa: CASSDRQYTDTQYF; v_gene: TRBV21-1
CDR3aa: CASSLDVSGNTIYF; v_gene: TRBV5-1
CDR3aa: CASSIGLHYEQYF; v_gene: TRBV28
CDR3aa: CASSPGRRAGELFF; v_gene: TRBV19
CDR3aa: CASSLGQYGYTF; v_gene: TRBV12-3/TRBV12-4
CDR3aa: CASSPSGTGIFEQYF; v_gene: TRBV11-3
CDR3aa: CASSVRLGRGDNQPQHF; v_gene: TRBV2
CDR3aa: CSVERYHYNEQFF; v_gene: TRBV29-1
CDR3aa: CATSDAPRGDAFF; v_gene: TRBV24-1
CDR3aa: CASSPRRGVETQYF; v_gene: TRBV4-1
CDR3aa: CASSNQAGVLDTQYF; v_gene: TRBV19
CDR3aa: CASSLESGYTGELFF; v_gene: TRBV5-1
CDR3aa: CASSRADFNEKLFF; v_gene: TRBV6-2/TRBV6-3
CDR3aa: CASRTASYGYTF; v_gene: TRBV9
CDR3aa: CASSVIAGADTQYF; v_gene: TRBV6-4
CDR3aa: CATTEHLTTYEQYF; v_gene: TRBV24-1
CDR3aa: CASSLGGTANSPLHF; v_gene: TRBV7-2
CDR3aa: CSVIGLAGGPGTGELFF; v_gene: TRBV29-1
CDR3aa: CASSEYIGGAVAFF; v_gene: TRBV25-1
CDR3aa: CASRGSPEAGYTF; v_gene: TRBV23-1
CDR3aa: CASSSGTYPSGANVLTF; v_gene: TRBV19
CDR3aa: CSVQSEFYTEAFF; v_gene: TRBV29-1
CDR3aa: CASSIRDSSYEQYF; v_gene: TRBV19
CDR3aa: CATSREGQAYEQYF; v_gene: TRBV15
CDR3aa: CASSELQLLSPLHF; v_gene: TRBV6-1
CDR3aa: CASSSTSRGPNTGELFF; v_gene: TRBV18
CDR3aa: CASSPGFQETQYF; v_gene: TRBV9
CDR3aa: CASSKPQGKAFF; v_gene: TRBV27
CDR3aa: CASSLMAGYTDTQYF; v_gene: TRBV27
CDR3aa: CASSRGLYEQYF; v_gene: TRBV3-1/TRBV3-2
CDR3aa: CASSLFNSPLHF; v_gene: TRBV28
CDR3aa: CATSRRTDTEAFF; v_gene: TRBV15
CDR3aa: CASSLPGGESGYGYTF; v_gene: TRBV5-1
CDR3aa: CASSLPRREQYF; v_gene: TRBV28
CDR3aa: CASSDSNQPQHF; v_gene: TRBV12-3/TRBV12-4
CDR3aa: CASSQGLPGSKNIQYF; v_gene: TRBV4-1
CDR3aa: CSHAGVPDTQYF; v_gene: TRBV29-1
CDR3aa: CASSEDSWGYTF; v_gene: TRBV2
CDR3aa: CASHGTDKYEQYF; v_gene: TRBV6-5
CDR3aa: CASSDYGGPGNEQFF; v_gene: TRBV7-9
CDR3aa: CASTCTGGFNEKLFF; v_gene: TRBV10-1
CDR3aa: CSASPGARSYEQYF; v_gene: TRBV20-1
CDR3aa: CASSIRTISYEQYF; v_gene: TRBV11-2
CDR3aa: CASSLWTGRETQYF; v_gene: TRBV28
CDR3aa: CSASPRNEQFF; v_gene: TRBV20-1
CDR3aa: CASSREQYF; v_gene: TRBV23-1
CDR3aa: CASSEGQGAVGELFF; v_gene: TRBV6-1
CDR3aa: CASSFQSDTQYF; v_gene: TRBV5-1
CDR3aa: CASRRGGGQGEQYF; v_gene: TRBV2
CDR3aa: CASSSTGDSPLHF; v_gene: TRBV11-3
CDR3aa: CASSSGTGVEKLFF; v_gene: TRBV28
CDR3aa: CASSLDRGPGGYTF; v_gene: TRBV7-2
CDR3aa: CASSSISRSLMYEQYF; v_gene: TRBV27
CDR3aa: CASSYADTEAFF; v_gene: TRBV6-5
CDR3aa: CASSRDGSRTEAFF; v_gene: TRBV27